Shown below are 24 T cell receptor beta chains from a single sample sequenced in a study of blood T cell repertoires in COVID-19. Sequenced by immunoSEQ multiplex PCR; TCRdb stores in-frame clones only, minus some. This table has hundreds of thousands of clones, roughly 85% appearing once. The specimen was peripheral blood. The source is a woman aged 18-30 years with acute or convalescent COVID-19.

The V call is TRBV11-1, the J call TRBJ2-7; a weak D match, TRBD1 (5 bases). Trimming stripped 1 base from V and 2 bases from J, with 9 bases between. Germline V gene data show CDR1 as SGHAT and CDR2 as FQDESV (reference sequence). CDR3 length equals 14 residues. The CDR3 spells CASSLVLGAYEQYF. The CDR3 bases are TGTGCCAGCAGCTTAGTGCTAGGGGCCTACGAGCAGTACTTC.

The chain uses TRBV5-6 and TRBJ1-5; a possible D gene is TRBD1 (5 bases). Trimming took off 4 bases at V and 9 bases at J, with 17 bases between the two ends. This CDR3 is 14 amino acids long. Per germline, CDR1 SGHDT and CDR2 YYEEEE. The CDR3 spells CASSPDGGTGPQHF. The CDR3 coding sequence is TGTGCCAGCAGCCCGGACGGGGGTACCGGGCCCCAGCATTTT.

The chain employs TRBV9 and TRBJ2-7; 10 bases line up with TRBD1. The germline V gene encodes CDR1 SGDLS and CDR2 YYNGEE. The CDR3 sequence is 15 residues long. V trimming: 4 bases; J trimming: 4 bases; junction bases outside the gene matches: 8. The CDR3 reads CASSPRRQGAYEQYF. Written as DNA, the CDR3 is TGTGCCAGCAGCCCCCGGAGACAGGGGGCTTACGAGCAGTACTTC.

The chain employs TRBV9 and TRBJ1-1; D is unclear. V shed 3 bases and J shed 1 base, with 7 bases lying between them. Germline-derived CDR1 and CDR2 are SGDLS and YYNGEE. This CDR3 contains 13 residues. CDR3 sequence: CASSGLRNTEAFF. The CDR3 DNA reads as TGTGCCAGCAGCGGCTTGAGGAACACTGAAGCTTTCTTT. The whole variable domain, filled in from reference TRBV9 and TRBJ1-1, reads DSGVTQTPKHLITATGQRVTLRCSPRSGDLSVYWYQQSLDQGLQFLIQYYNGEERAKGNILERFSAQQFPDLHSELNLSSLELGDSALYFCASSGLRNTEAFFGQGTRLTVV.

V usage is TRBV9 and J usage is TRBJ2-7; a weak D match, TRBD2 (5 bases). From germline, CDR1 is SGDLS and CDR2 YYNGEE. This CDR3 contains 13 residues. Trimming stripped 4 bases from V and 6 bases from J, with 14 bases between. The CDR3 is CASSPGVSTEQYF. CDR3 DNA sequence: TGTGCCAGCAGCCCCGGGGTGTCTACCGAGCAGTACTTC.

In this sample, this clone turned up once. The chain employs TRBV27 and TRBJ2-7, with TRBD2 as a possible D gene (6 bases). Between the trimmed V and J ends, which lost 6 bases and 0 bases, there was a span of 9 bases. Per germline, CDR1 MNHEY and CDR2 SMNVEV (reference sequence). This CDR3 contains 13 residues. The CDR3 loop reads CASSAGSSYEQYF. The CDR3 DNA reads as TGTGCCAGCAGCGCGGGGAGCTCCTACGAGCAGTACTTC.

The rearrangement links TRBV9 to TRBJ1-6; 10 bases fit TRBD1. This CDR3 is built from 15 residues. The V segment lost 2 bases and the J segment 12 bases; nucleotides outside the gene matches: 8. The germline CDR1 and CDR2 sequences are SGDLS and YYNGEE. CDR3 sequence: CASSVGGQGIGPLHF. CDR3 DNA: TGTGCCAGCAGCGTGGGGGGACAGGGGATTGGACCCCTCCACTTT.

The gene calls are TRBV6-1 and TRBJ2-6; a weak D match, TRBD1 (6 bases). CDR1 is MNHNS and CDR2 is SASEGT in the germline V gene. This CDR3 has 15 residues. V was pared by 1 base and J by 6 bases, with 10 bases between. The CDR3: CASSEGQVAANVLTF. DNA for the CDR3: TGTGCCAGCAGTGAAGGACAGGTCGCGGCCAACGTCCTGACTTTC.

This chain links TRBV5-4 with TRBJ2-2; no clear D. Germline CDR1 is SGHNT and CDR2 is YYREEE (reference sequence). The CDR3 runs 14 residues. Trimming left V 0 bases short and J 6 bases short, with 9 bases between. The CDR3 protein is CASSLDSSAGELFF. The CDR3 DNA follows: TGTGCCAGCAGCTTGGACAGCTCGGCCGGGGAGCTGTTTTTT.

The chain has TRBV5-4 and TRBJ2-1, with D uncertain. The germline V gene encodes CDR1 SGHNT and CDR2 YYREEE (reference sequence). CDR3 length: 16 amino acids. V shed 0 bases and J shed 0 bases, with 10 bases lying between them. As DNA, the CDR3 is TGTGCCAGCAGCTTGGCCGCGTTTAGCTCCTACAATGAGCAGTTCTTC. Translating it yields CASSLAAFSSYNEQFF.

V is TRBV25-1 and J is TRBJ1-2; maybe TRBD1 (5 bases). Germline V lookup: CDR1 MGHDK, CDR2 SYGVNS. The CDR3 totals 14 residues. Between the trimmed V and J ends, which lost 3 bases and 4 bases, there was a span of 12 bases. The CDR3 is CASSDTGRPYGYTF. The DNA of the CDR3 is TGTGCCAGCAGTGATACAGGACGTCCCTATGGCTACACCTTC.

The chain combines TRBV28 with TRBJ1-2; D gene ambiguous. The CDR3 covers 12 residues. Per the germline V gene, CDR1 is MDHEN and CDR2 is SYDVKM. V was trimmed by 10 bases and J by 3 bases, leaving 12 bases between them. The CDR3 DNA reads TGTGCCACCGCTAGAGAAGACTATGGCTACACCTTC. Protein product: CATAREDYGYTF.

Of note for this clone: The sample carries other DNA sequences with the same CDR3. The chain has TRBV28 and TRBJ1-5, with TRBD1 matching over 7 bases. This CDR3 contains 15 residues. CDR1 and CDR2 (germline): MDHEN, SYDVKM. V lost 2 bases, J lost 0 bases, and 1 base stayed unmatched. The DNA for the CDR3 is TGTGCCAGCAGTTTACGGACAGGTAGCAATCAGCCCCAGCATTTT. As protein: CASSLRTGSNQPQHF. The entire variable domain, with the rest obtained from reference TRBV28 and TRBJ1-5, is as follows: DVKVTQSSRYLVKRTGEKVFLECVQDMDHENMFWYRQDPGLGLRLIYFSYDVKMKEKGDIPEGYSVSREKKERFSLILESASTNQTSMYLCASSLRTGSNQPQHFGDGTRLSIL.

The V call is TRBV10-2, the J call TRBJ1-1, with unresolved D. The CDR3 runs to 12 residues. Germline lookup yields CDR1 WSHSY and CDR2 SAAADI. Between the trimmed V and J ends, which lost 9 bases and 0 bases, there was a span of 8 bases. The CDR3 DNA reads TGCGCCAGTGGGCTCCTGAACACTGAAGCTTTCTTT. It specifies CASGLLNTEAFF.

The chain employs TRBV28 and TRBJ1-4; 10 bases align to TRBD1. This CDR3 is built from 16 residues. J was trimmed by 4 bases and V by 6 bases; bases with no gene match: 8. Per the germline V gene, CDR1 is MDHEN and CDR2 is SYDVKM. In DNA, the CDR3 is TGTGCCAGCAGCCCGGGACAGGGGTTATTTAATGAAAAACTGTTTTTT. Translated: CASSPGQGLFNEKLFF.

This clone came up a few times. The chain employs TRBV11-2 and TRBJ2-7; 10 bases align to TRBD1. The ends lost 5 bases at V and 6 bases at J; junction bases unmatched: 10. The CDR3 sequence is 15 residues long. The V gene's germline CDR1 is SGHAT and CDR2 FQNNGV. The CDR3 sequence: CASSATGTGVSEQYF. As DNA, the CDR3 is TGTGCCAGCAGCGCCACCGGGACAGGGGTTTCCGAGCAGTACTTC.

The chain is built from TRBV27 and TRBJ1-2, with unresolved D. V dropped 0 bases and J dropped 4 bases, with 9 bases sitting between them. The CDR3 loop spans 14 amino acids. The germline V gene encodes CDR1 MNHEY and CDR2 SMNVEV (reference sequence). CDR3 residues: CASSLSSGPYGYTF. DNA of the CDR3: TGTGCCAGCAGTTTATCTTCAGGCCCCTATGGCTACACCTTC.

V is TRBV10-3 and J is TRBJ1-1; TRBD1 matches 10 bases. Trimming cost V 4 bases and J 8 bases; bases outside gene matches: 7. Germline V gives CDR1 ENHRY, CDR2 SYGVKD. CDR3 size: 14 residues. The CDR3 coding sequence is TGTGCCATCAGTGGGGGACAGGGGTATGGGGAAGCTTTCTTT. Its protein is CAISGGQGYGEAFF.

This chain joins TRBV9 and TRBJ1-3, with D maybe TRBD1 (5 bases). The CDR3 contains 19 residues. The V gene lost 2 bases and the J gene lost 0 bases, with 21 bases spanning the gap. In germline, CDR1 is SGDLS, CDR2 YYNGEE. The CDR3 coding sequence is TGTGCCAGCAGCGTTTCCCCTTGGGGGGGGGAGAACTCTGGAAACACCATATATTTT. Translation gives CASSVSPWGGENSGNTIYF. Using reference TRBV9 and TRBJ1-3 for the parts outside the CDR3, the full variable domain is DSGVTQTPKHLITATGQRVTLRCSPRSGDLSVYWYQQSLDQGLQFLIQYYNGEERAKGNILERFSAQQFPDLHSELNLSSLELGDSALYFCASSVSPWGGENSGNTIYFGEGSWLTVV.

The chain recombines TRBV2 with TRBJ1-1, with 7 bases that match TRBD1. V lost 6 bases and J lost 5; bases outside the gene matches: 9. The CDR3 sequence is 14 residues long. Germline values: CDR1 SNHLY, CDR2 FYNNEI. The CDR3: CASRRDSQGTEAFF. The CDR3 DNA reads as TGTGCCAGCAGGAGGGACAGCCAGGGAACTGAAGCTTTCTTT. Filled out from reference TRBV2 and TRBJ1-1, the complete variable domain reads EPEVTQTPSHQVTQMGQEVILRCVPISNHLYFYWYRQILGQKVEFLVSFYNNEISEKSEIFDDQFSVERPDGSNFTLKIRSTKLEDSAMYFCASRRDSQGTEAFFGQGTRLTVV.

V is TRBV21-1 and J is TRBJ2-3; the D call in the table, TRBD2, was not verified against the DNA. TRBV21-1 corresponds to a pseudogene. This CDR3 is built from 12 residues. CDR3 residues: CASSLNTDTQYF. Here the CDR3 DNA reads TGTGCCAGCAGCCTAAACACAGATACGCAGTATTTT.

The chain couples TRBV3-1 (or the pseudogene TRBV3-2) to TRBJ2-2, with 9 bases aligning to TRBD2. The V gene's germline CDR1 is LGHDT and CDR2 YNNKEL (reference sequence). This CDR3 has 18 residues. Trimming at V came to 2 bases and at J to 6 bases, leaving 13 bases not matched to a gene. The CDR3 nucleotides are TGTGCCAGCAGCCAATTAATTAGCGGGAGAACACGCGCCGGGGAGCTGTTTTTT. Residues: CASSQLISGRTRAGELFF.

This chain joins TRBV2 and TRBJ2-7, with a weak D call TRBD2 (6 bases). The V gene lost 9 bases and the J gene lost 2 bases, with 14 bases spanning the gap. Germline assignment: CDR1 SNHLY and CDR2 FYNNEI. This CDR3 comprises 13 residues. The CDR3 DNA follows: TGTGCCAGGTCTAGCGTATTAACCTACGAGCAGTACTTC. This gives the protein CARSSVLTYEQYF. The complete variable domain, with remaining parts taken from reference TRBV2 and TRBJ2-7, reads EPEVTQTPSHQVTQMGQEVILRCVPISNHLYFYWYRQILGQKVEFLVSFYNNEISEKSEIFDDQFSVERPDGSNFTLKIRSTKLEDSAMYFCARSSVLTYEQYFGPGTRLTVT.

This clone was seen just once. The genes are TRBV7-6 and TRBJ1-1; D might be TRBD1 (6 bases). Per the germline V gene, CDR1 is SGHVS and CDR2 is FNYEAQ. Trimming pared 1 base from V and 4 bases from J, leaving 10 bases between. The CDR3 is 14 residues long. The CDR3 DNA sequence: TGTGCCAGCAGCTTAGTAAGGGGGACCACTGAAGCTTTCTTT. Residues: CASSLVRGTTEAFF.